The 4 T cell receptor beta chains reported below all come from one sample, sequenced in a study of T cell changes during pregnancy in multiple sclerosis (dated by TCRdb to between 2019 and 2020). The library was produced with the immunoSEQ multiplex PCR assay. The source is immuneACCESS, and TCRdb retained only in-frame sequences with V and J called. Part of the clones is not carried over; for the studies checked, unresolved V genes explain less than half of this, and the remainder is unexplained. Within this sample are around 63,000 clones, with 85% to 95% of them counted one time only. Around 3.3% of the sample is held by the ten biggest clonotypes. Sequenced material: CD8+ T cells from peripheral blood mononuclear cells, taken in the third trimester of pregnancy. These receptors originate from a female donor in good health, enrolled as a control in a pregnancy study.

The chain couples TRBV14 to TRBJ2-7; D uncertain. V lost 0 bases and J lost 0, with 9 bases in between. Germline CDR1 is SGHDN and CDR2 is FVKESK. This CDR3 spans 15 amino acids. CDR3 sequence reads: CASSQDSGTSYEQYF. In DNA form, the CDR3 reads TGTGCCAGCAGCCAAGATTCTGGCACCTCCTACGAGCAGTACTTC.

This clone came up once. The CDR3 sequence is CASSLGTGDGNQPQHF. The CDR3 coding sequence is TGTGCCAGCAGCTTGGGTACAGGGGATGGCAATCAGCCCCAGCATTTT. The rearrangement links TRBV5-6 to TRBJ1-5, with TRBD1 matching over 7 bases. This CDR3 contains 16 residues. The germline CDR1 and CDR2 sequences are SGHDT and YYEEEE. The ends lost 0 bases at V and 2 bases at J; junction bases unmatched: 5. The variable domain in full, with the rest retrieved from reference TRBV5-6 and TRBJ1-5, is DAGVTQSPTHLIKTRGQQVTLRCSPKSGHDTVSWYQQALGQGPQFIFQYYEEEERQRGNFPDRFSGHQFPNYSSELNVNALLLGDSALYLCASSLGTGDGNQPQHFGDGTRLSIL.

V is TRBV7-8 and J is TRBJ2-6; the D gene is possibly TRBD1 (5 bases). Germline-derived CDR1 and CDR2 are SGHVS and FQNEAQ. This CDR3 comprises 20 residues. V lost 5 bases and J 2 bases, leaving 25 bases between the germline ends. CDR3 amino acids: CASSRDNFKQAHPGANVLTF. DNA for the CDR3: TGTGCCAGCAGCCGAGACAATTTTAAACAGGCTCACCCTGGGGCCAACGTCCTGACTTTC.

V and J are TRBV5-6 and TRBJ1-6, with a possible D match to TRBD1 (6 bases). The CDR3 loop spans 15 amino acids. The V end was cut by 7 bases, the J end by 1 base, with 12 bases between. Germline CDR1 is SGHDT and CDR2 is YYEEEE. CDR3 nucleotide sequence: TGTGCCAGCGGCAGGGGAAGTTCCTATAATTCACCCCTCCACTTT. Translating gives CASGRGSSYNSPLHF.